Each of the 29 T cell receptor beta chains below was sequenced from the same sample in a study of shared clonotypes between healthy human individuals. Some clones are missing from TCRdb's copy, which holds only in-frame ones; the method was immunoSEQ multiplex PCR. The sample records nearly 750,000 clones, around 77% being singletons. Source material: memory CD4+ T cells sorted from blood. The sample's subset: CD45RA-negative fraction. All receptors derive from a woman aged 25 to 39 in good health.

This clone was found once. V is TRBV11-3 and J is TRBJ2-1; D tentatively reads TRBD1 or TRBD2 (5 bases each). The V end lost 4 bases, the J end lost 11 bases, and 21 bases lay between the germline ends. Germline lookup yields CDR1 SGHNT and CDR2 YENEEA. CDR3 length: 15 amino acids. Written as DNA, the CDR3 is TGTGCCAGCAGCTCGTCACCCGGGACCGAATCGAAGCAGTTCTTC. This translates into CASSSSPGTESKQFF.

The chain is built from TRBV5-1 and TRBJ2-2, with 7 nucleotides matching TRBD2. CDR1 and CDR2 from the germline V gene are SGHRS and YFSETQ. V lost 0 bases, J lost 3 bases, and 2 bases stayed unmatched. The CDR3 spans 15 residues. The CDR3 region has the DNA TGCGCCAGCAGCTTGGACCGGGAGGACACCGGGGAGCTGTTTTTT. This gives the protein CASSLDREDTGELFF.

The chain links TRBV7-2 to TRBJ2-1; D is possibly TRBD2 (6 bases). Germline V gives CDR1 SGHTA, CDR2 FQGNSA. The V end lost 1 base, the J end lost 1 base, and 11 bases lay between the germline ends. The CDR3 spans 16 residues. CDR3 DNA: TGTGCCAGCAGCTTAGTTGGGACTCGATCCTACAATGAGCAGTTCTTC. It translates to CASSLVGTRSYNEQFF.

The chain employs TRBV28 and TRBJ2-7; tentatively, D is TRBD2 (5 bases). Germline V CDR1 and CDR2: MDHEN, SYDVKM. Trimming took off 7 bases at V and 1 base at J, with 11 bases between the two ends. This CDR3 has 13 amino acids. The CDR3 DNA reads TGTGCCAGCACTTCCGGCGGGTCCTACGAGCAGTACTTC. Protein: CASTSGGSYEQYF.

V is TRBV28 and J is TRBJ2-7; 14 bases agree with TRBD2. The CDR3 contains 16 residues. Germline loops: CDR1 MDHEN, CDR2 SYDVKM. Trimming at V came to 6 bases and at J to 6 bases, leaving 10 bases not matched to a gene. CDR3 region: CASRGGLAGDLGEQYF. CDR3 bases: TGTGCCAGCAGAGGGGGACTAGCGGGAGATCTCGGCGAGCAGTACTTC.

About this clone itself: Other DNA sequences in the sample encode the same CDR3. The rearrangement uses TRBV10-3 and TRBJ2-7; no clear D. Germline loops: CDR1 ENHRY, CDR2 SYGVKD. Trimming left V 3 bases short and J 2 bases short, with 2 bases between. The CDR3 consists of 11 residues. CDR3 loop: CAISETYEQYF. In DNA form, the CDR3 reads TGTGCCATCAGTGAAACCTACGAGCAGTACTTC.

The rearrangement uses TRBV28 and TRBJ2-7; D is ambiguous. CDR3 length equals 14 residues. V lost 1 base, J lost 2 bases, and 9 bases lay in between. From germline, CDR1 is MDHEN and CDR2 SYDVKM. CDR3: CASSLSRPPYEQYF. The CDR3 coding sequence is TGTGCCAGCAGTTTATCTCGGCCCCCCTACGAGCAGTACTTC.

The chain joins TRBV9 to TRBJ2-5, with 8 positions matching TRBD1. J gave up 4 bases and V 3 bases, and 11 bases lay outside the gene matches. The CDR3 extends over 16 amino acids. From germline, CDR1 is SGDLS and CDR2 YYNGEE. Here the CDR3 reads CASSGETGALAETQYF. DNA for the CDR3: TGTGCCAGCAGCGGCGAGACAGGGGCTCTGGCAGAGACCCAGTACTTC.

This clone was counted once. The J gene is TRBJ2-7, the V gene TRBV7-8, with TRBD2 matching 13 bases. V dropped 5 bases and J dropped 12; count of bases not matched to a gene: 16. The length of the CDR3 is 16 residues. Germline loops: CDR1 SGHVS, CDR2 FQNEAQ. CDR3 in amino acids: CASSPPTGTSGIRWYF. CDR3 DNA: TGTGCCAGCAGCCCCCCAACCGGGACTAGCGGGATTAGGTGGTACTTC.

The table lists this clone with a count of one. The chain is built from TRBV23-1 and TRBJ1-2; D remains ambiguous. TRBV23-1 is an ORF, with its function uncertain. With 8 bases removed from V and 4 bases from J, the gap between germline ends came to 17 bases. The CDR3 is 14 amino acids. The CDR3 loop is CASHFRGNSYGYTF. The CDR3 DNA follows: TGCGCCAGCCACTTCCGTGGGAACAGCTATGGCTACACCTTC.

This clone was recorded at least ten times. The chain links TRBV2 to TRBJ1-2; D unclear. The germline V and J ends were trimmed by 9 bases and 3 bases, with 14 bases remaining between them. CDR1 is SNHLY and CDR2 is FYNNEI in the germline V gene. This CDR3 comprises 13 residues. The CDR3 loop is CASGLWGDYGYTF. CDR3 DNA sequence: TGTGCCAGTGGGTTGTGGGGTGACTATGGCTACACCTTC.

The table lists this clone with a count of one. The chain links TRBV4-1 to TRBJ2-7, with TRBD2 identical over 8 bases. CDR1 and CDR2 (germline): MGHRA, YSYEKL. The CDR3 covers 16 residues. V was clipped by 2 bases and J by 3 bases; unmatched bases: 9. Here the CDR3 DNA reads TGCGCCAGCAGCCAACGAGCGGGAGAGGGTGTCTACGAGCAGTACTTC. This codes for CASSQRAGEGVYEQYF.

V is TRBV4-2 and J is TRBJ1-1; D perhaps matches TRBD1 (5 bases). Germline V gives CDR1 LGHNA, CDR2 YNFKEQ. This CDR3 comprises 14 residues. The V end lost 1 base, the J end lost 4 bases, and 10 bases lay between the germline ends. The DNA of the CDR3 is TGTGCCAGCAGCCAAGGCAGGGTGGGCACTGAAGCTTTCTTT. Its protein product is CASSQGRVGTEAFF.

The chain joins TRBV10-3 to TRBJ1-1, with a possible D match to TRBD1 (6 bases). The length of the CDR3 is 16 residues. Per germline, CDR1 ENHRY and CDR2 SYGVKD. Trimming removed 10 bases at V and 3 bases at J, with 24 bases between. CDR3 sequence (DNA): TGTGCCACGCAGCCCGGGTCAGGGGCTTTTTACACTGAAGCTTTCTTT. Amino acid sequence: CATQPGSGAFYTEAFF.

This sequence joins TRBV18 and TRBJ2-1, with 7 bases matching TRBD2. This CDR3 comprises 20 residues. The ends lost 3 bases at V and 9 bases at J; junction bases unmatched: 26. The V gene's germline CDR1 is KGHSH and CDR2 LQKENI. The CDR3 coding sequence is TGTGCCAGCTCACCTAACTTCTCCGGCGGGAGATACCAACCAATAAGTGAGCAGTTCTTC. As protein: CASSPNFSGGRYQPISEQFF.

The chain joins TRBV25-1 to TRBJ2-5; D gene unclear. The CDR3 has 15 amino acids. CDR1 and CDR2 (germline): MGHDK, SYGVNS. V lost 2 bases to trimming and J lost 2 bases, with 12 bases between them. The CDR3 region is CASSEARHPQETQYF. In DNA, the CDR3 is TGTGCCAGCAGTGAAGCACGGCACCCTCAAGAGACCCAGTACTTC.

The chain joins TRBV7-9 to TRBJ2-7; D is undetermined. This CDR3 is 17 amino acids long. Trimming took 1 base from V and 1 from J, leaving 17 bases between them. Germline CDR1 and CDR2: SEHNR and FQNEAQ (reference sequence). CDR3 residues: CASSLDSGTDLSYEQYF. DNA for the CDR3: TGTGCCAGCAGCTTAGACTCCGGAACGGACCTTTCCTACGAGCAGTACTTC.

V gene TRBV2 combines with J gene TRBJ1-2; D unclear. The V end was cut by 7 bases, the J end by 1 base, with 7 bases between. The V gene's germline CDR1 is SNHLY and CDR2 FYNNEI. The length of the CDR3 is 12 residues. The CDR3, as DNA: TGTGCCAGCATGGGAGTTAACTATGGCTACACCTTC. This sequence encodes CASMGVNYGYTF.

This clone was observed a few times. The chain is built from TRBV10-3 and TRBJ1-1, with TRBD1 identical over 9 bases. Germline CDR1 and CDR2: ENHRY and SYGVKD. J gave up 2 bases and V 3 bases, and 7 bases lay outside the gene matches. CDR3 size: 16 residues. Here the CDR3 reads CAISDSDRGTNTEAFF. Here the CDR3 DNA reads TGTGCCATCAGTGATTCGGACAGGGGAACAAACACTGAAGCTTTCTTT.

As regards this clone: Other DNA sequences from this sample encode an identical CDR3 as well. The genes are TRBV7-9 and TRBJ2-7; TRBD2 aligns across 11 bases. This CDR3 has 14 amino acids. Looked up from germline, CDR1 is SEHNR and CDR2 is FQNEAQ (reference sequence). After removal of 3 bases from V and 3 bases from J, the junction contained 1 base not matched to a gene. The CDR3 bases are TGTGCCAGCAGCTTCACTAGCGGGAGCTACGAGCAGTACTTC. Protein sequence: CASSFTSGSYEQYF.

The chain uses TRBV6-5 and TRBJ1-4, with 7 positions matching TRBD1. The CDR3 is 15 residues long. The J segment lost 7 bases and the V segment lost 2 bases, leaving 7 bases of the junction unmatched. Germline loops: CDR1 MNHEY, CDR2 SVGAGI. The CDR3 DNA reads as TGTGCCAGCAGTTACAGGGGGCTGAGTAGTGAAAAACTGTTTTTT. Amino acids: CASSYRGLSSEKLFF.

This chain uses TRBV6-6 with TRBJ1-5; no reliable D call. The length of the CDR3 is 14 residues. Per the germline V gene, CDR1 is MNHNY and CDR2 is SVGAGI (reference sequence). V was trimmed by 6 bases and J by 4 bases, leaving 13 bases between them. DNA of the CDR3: TGTGCCAGCAGCCAAAGCGCGGGAAATCAGCCCCAGCATTTT. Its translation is CASSQSAGNQPQHF.

This CDR3 is CASRPRQRRYTF. CDR3 DNA: TGTGCCAGCAGACCTAGACAGCGACGCTACACCTTC. This chain joins TRBV28 and TRBJ1-2; D possibly corresponds to TRBD1 (5 bases). This CDR3 spans 12 amino acids. V was shortened by 6 bases and J by 9 bases, with 14 bases between the two germline ends. Germline V lookup: CDR1 MDHEN, CDR2 SYDVKM.

CDR3 in amino acids: CASSPQVDYGYTF. The CDR3 nucleotides read TGTGCCAGCAGCCCCCAGGTGGACTATGGCTACACCTTC. The V and J genes are TRBV6-1 and TRBJ1-2; D remains ambiguous. The V and J ends lost 6 bases and 3 bases respectively, with 11 bases between them. The CDR3 extends over 13 amino acids. CDR1 MNHNS and CDR2 SASEGT come from the germline V gene.

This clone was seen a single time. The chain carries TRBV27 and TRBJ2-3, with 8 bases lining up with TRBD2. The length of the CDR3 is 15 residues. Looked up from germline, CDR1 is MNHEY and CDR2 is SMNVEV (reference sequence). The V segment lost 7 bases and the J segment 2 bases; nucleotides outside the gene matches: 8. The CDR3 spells CASKPGLVVTDTQYF. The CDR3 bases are TGTGCCAGCAAACCGGGACTAGTTGTCACAGATACGCAGTATTTT.

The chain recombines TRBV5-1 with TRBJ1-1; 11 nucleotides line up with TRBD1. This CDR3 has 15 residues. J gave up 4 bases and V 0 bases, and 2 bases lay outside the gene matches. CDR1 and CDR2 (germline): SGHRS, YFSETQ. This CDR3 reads CASSLGGTGGTEAFF. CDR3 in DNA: TGCGCCAGCAGCTTGGGCGGGACAGGGGGCACTGAAGCTTTCTTT. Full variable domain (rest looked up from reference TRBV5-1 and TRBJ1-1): KAGVTQTPRYLIKTRGQQVTLSCSPISGHRSVSWYQQTPGQGLQFLFEYFSETQRNKGNFPGRFSGRQFSNSRSEMNVSTLELGDSALYLCASSLGGTGGTEAFFGQGTRLTVV.

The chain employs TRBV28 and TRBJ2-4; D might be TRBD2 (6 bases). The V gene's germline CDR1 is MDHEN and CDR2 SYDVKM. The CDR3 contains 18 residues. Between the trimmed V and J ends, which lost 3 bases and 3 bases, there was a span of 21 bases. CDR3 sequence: CASSFSRTGEWGKNIQYF. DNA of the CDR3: TGTGCCAGCAGTTTCAGCCGAACGGGAGAATGGGGCAAAAACATTCAGTACTTC.

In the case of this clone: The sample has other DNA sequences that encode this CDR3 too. CDR3 region: CASSLGLAEYNEQFF. DNA of the CDR3: TGTGCCAGCAGCTTGGGACTAGCCGAATACAATGAGCAGTTCTTC. The chain joins TRBV11-2 to TRBJ2-1; TRBD2 matches 9 bases. The ends lost 3 bases at V and 4 bases at J; junction bases unmatched: 4. Germline V gene sequence: CDR1 SGHAT, CDR2 FQNNGV. This CDR3 region has 15 residues. Full variable domain (rest looked up from reference TRBV11-2 and TRBJ2-1): EAGVAQSPRYKIIEKRQSVAFWCNPISGHATLYWYQQILGQGPKLLIQFQNNGVVDDSQLPKDRFSAERLKGVDSTLKIQPAKLEDSAVYLCASSLGLAEYNEQFFGPGTRLTVL.

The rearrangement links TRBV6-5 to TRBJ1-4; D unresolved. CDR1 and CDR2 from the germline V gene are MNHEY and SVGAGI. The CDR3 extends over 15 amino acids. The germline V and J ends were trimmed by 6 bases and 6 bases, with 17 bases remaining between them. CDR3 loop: CASSSPMGGDEKLFF. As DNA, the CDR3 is TGTGCCAGCAGCTCCCCCATGGGAGGCGATGAAAAACTGTTTTTT.